The T cell receptor (beta chain) under discussion was sequenced for a study of shared T cell receptors in the human thymus. Profiling relied on immunoSEQ multiplex PCR, and the TCRdb table lists in-frame clones only, not all of them. The repertoire consists of roughly 660,000 clones, with around 89% occurring once and the leading ten covering 0.0085% to 0.012%. V was shortened by 3 bases and J by 2 bases, with 12 bases between the two germline ends. The CDR3 runs 15 residues. Germline lookup yields CDR1 SGHDT and CDR2 YYEEEE. These data were also filed under a second study, of human thymus T cells. Per that paper: It was healthy Finnish infants having corrective surgery for congenital heart defects who were the donors. Thymic tissue was derived from resections collected during corrective heart surgery. Repertoires sampled from thymus and blood appeared biased in V and J gene usage. Unrelated individuals had highly overlapping thymic repertoires, as reported in related research.

This TCR was recovered from a boy in the first two years of life with a congenital heart defect. The sample taken for sequencing was thymocytes. This rearrangement joins TRBV5-6 to TRBJ1-3; maybe TRBD1 (6 bases). The CDR3 spells CASSSDSITGNTIYF. The CDR3 bases are TGTGCCAGCAGCTCGGACAGTATTACTGGAAACACCATATATTTT.